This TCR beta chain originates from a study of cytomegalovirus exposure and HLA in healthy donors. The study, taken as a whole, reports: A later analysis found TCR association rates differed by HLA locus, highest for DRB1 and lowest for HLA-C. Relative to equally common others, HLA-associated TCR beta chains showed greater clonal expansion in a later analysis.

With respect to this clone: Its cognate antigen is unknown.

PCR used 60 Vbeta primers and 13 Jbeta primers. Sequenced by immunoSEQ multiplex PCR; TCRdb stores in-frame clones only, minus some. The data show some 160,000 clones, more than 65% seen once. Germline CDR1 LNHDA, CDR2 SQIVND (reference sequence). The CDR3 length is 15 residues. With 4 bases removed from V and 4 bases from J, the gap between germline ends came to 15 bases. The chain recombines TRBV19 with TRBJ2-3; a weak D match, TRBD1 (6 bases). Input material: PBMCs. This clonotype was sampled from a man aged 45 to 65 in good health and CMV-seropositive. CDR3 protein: CASSTDSGMADTQYF. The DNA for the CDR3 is TGTGCCAGTAGTACGGACAGTGGGATGGCAGATACGCAGTATTTT. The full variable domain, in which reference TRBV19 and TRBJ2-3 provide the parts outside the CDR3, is DGGITQSPKYLFRKEGQNVTLSCEQNLNHDAMYWYRQDPGQGLRLIYYSQIVNDFQKGDIAEGYSVSREKKESFPLTVTSAQKNPTAFYLCASSTDSGMADTQYFGPGTRLTVL.